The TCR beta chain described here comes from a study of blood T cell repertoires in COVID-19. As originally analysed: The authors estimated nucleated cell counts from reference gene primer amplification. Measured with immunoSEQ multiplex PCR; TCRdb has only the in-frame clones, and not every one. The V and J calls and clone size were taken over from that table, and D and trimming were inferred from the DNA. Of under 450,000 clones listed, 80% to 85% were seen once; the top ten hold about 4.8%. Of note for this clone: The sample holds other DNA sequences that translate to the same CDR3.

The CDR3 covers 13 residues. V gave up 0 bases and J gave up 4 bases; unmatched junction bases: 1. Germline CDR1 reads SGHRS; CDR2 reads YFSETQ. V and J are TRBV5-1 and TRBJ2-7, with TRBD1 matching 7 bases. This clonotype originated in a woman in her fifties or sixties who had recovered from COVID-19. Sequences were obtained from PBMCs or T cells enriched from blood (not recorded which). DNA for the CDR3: TGCGCCAGCAGCTTGGCGGACAGGTACGAGCAGTACTTC. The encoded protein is CASSLADRYEQYF.